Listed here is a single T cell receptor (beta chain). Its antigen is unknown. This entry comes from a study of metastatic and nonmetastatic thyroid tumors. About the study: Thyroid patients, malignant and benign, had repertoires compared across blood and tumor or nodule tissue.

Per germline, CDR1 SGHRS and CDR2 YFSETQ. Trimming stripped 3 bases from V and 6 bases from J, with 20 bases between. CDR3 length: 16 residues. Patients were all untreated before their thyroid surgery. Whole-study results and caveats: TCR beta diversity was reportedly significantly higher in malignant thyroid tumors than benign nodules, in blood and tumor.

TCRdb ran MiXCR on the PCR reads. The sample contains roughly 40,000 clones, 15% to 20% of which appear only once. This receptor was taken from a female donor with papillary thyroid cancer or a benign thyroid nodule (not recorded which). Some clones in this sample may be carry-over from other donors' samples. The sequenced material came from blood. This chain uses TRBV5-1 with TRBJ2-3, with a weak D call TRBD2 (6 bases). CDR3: CASSYTSSVYTDTQYF. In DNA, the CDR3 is TGCGCCAGCAGCTATACCTCTAGCGTATACACGGATACGCAGTATTTT.